This TCR beta chain was sequenced during a study of CD8+ T cells in alopecia areata. Study-level findings and limits: Patients displayed less clarity in TCR sharing than mice, a finding possibly related to HLA. Greater clonality was observed in lesional scalp samples, especially alopecia totalis/universalis, versus normal scalp.

Note on this clone: As yet, its antigen is unknown.

From germline, CDR1 is LGHNA and CDR2 YSLEER. The CDR3 length is 15 residues. V was clipped by 0 bases and J by 4 bases, with 10 bases between them. Following extraction, RNA underwent reverse transcription to cDNA, which served as the sequencing template. Clones were read by immunoSEQ multiplex PCR, and TCRdb kept only the in-frame ones, dropping some. The sample contains 4,500 or so clones, 63% of which appear only once. Stated treatment: oral pan-JAK inhibitor, 5-10 mg twice daily. Alopecia areata patients gave lesional scalp punch biopsies and peripheral blood samples. The sequencing here drew on skin, taken at week 4, from a patient treated with tofacitinib. The source of this sequence is a human donor with alopecia areata. The chain combines TRBV4-3 with TRBJ1-3; D ambiguous. The CDR3 sequence: CASSQDSSYGNTIYF. In DNA form, the CDR3 reads TGCGCCAGCAGCCAAGATTCATCCTACGGAAACACCATATATTTT.